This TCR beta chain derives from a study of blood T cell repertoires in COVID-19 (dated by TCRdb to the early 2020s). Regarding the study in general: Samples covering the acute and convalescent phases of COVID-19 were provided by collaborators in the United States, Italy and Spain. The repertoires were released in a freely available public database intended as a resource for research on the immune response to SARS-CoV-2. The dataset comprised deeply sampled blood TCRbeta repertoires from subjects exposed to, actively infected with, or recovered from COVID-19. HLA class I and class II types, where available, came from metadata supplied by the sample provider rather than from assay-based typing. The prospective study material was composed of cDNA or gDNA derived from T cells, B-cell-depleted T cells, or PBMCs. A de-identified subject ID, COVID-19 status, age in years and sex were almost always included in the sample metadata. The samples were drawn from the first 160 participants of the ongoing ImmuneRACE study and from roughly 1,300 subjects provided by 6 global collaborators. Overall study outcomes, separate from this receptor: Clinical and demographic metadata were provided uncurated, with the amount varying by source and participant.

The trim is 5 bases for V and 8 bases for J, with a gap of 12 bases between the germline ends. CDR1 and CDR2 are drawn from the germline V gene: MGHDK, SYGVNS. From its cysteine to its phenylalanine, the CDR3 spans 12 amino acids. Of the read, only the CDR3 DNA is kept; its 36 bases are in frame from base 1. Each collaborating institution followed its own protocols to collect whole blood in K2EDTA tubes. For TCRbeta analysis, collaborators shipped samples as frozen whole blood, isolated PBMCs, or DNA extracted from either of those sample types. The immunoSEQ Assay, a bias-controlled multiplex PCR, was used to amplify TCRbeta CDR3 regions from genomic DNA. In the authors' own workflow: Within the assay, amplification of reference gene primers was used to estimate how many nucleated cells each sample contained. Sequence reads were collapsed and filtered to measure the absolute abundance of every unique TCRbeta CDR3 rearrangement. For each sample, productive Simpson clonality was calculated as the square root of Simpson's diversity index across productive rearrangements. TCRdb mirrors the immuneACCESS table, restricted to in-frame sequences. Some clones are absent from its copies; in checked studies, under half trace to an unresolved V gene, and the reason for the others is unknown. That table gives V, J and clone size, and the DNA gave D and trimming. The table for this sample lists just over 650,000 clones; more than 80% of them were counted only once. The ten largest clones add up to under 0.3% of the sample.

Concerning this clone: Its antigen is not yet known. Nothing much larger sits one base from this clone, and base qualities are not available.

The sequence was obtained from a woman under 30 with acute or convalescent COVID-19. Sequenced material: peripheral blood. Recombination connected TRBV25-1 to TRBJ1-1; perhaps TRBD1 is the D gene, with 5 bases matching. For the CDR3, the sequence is CASSTVGEEAFF. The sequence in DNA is TGTGCCAGCAGTACTGTAGGGGAAGAAGCTTTCTTT.